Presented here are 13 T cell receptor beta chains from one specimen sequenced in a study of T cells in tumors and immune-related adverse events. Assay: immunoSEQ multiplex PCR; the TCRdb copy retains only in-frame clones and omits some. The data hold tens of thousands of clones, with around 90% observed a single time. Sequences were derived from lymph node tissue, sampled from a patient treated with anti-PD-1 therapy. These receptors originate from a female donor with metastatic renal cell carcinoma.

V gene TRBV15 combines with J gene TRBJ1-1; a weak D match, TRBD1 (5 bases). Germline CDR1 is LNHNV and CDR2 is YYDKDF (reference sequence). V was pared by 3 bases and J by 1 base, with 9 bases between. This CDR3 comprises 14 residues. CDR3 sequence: CATSSYRWNTEAFF. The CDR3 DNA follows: TGTGCCACCAGCAGTTACAGGTGGAACACTGAAGCTTTCTTT.

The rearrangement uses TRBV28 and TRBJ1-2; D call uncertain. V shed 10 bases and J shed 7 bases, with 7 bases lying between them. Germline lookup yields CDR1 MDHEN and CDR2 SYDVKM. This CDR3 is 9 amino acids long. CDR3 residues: CATGSGYTF. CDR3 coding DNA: TGTGCCACTGGAAGTGGCTACACCTTC.

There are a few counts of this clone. For the CDR3, the DNA is TGTGCCAGCAGCTTAGGCCGGACTCGGGGGGGCCTTGCTAATGAAAAACTGTTTTTT. Protein: CASSLGRTRGGLANEKLFF. The chain uses TRBV7-6 and TRBJ1-4; perhaps TRBD1 as D (6 bases). This CDR3 region has 19 residues. Germline V gives CDR1 SGHVS, CDR2 FNYEAQ. The V and J ends lost 1 base and 3 bases respectively, with 21 bases between them. The complete variable domain, with remaining parts taken from reference TRBV7-6 and TRBJ1-4, reads GAGVSQSPRYKVTKRGQDVALRCDPISGHVSLYWYRQALGQGPEFLTYFNYEAQQDKSGLPNDRFSAERPEGSISTLTIQRTEQRDSAMYRCASSLGRTRGGLANEKLFFGSGTQLSVL.

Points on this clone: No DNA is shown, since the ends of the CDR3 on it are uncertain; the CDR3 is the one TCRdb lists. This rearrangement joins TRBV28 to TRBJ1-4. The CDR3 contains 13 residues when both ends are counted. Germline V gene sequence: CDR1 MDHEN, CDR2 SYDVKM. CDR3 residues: CASSSSYFEKLFF.

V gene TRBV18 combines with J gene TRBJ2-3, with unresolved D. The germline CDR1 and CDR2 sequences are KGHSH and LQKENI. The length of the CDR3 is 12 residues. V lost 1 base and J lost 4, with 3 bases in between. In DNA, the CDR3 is TGTGCCAGCTCACCACAATCAGATACGCAGTATTTT. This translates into CASSPQSDTQYF.

Here the CDR3 reads CASSRSGGANQETQYF. The CDR3 DNA reads as TGTGCCAGCTCCCGGAGCGGTGGGGCCAATCAAGAGACCCAGTACTTC. The rearrangement joins TRBV18 to TRBJ2-5; D may correspond to TRBD1 or TRBD2 (5 bases each). In germline, CDR1 is KGHSH, CDR2 LQKENI. The CDR3 has 16 residues. V was trimmed by 6 bases and J by 2 bases, leaving 19 bases between them.

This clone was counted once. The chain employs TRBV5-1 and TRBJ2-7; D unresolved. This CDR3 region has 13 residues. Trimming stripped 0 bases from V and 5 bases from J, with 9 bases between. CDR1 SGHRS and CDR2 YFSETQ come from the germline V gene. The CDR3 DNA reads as TGCGCCAGCAGCTTGGGGAAGGCTAACGAGCAGTACTTC. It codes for CASSLGKANEQYF.

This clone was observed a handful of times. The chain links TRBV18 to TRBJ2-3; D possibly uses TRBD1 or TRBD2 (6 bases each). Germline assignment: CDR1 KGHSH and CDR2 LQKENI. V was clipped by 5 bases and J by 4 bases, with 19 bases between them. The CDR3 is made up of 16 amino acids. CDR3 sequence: CASSSKNLGGPDTQYF. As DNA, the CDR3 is TGTGCCAGCTCATCAAAAAATCTCGGGGGCCCAGATACGCAGTATTTT. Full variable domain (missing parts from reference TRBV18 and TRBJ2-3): NAGVMQNPRHLVRRRGQEARLRCSPMKGHSHVYWYRQLPEEGLKFMVYLQKENIIDESGMPKERFSAEFPKEGPSILRIQQVVRGDSAAYFCASSSKNLGGPDTQYFGPGTRLTVL.

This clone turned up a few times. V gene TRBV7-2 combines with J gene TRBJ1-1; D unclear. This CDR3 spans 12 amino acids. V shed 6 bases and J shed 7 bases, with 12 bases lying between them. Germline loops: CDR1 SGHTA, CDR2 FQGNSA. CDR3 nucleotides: TGTGCCAGCAGGGCAGTAGGAGATGAAGCTTTCTTT. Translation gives CASRAVGDEAFF.

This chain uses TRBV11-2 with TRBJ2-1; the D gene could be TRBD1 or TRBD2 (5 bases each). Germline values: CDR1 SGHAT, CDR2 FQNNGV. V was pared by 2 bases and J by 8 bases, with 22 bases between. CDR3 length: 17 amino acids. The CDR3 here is CASSLSLAILGDDEQFF. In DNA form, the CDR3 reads TGTGCCAGCAGCTTATCTCTAGCCATACTGGGGGACGATGAGCAGTTCTTC.

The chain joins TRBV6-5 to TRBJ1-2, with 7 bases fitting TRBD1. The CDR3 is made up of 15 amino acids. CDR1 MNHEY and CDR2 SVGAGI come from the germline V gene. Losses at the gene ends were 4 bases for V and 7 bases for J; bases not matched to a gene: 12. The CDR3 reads CASSFGNRGWSGYTF. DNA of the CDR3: TGTGCCAGCAGTTTCGGCAACAGGGGTTGGAGTGGCTACACCTTC.

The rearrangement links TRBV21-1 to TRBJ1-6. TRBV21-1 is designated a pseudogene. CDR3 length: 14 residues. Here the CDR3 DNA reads TGTGCCAGCAGCAAAGGTGGGGGTAATTCACCCCTCCACTTT. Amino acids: CASSKGGGNSPLHF.

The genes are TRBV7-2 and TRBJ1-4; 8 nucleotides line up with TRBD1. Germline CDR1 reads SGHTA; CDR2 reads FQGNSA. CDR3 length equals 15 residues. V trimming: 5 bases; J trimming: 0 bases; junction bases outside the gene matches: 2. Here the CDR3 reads CASSPGGTTNEKLFF. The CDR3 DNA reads TGTGCCAGCAGCCCAGGGGGCACAACTAATGAAAAACTGTTTTTT.